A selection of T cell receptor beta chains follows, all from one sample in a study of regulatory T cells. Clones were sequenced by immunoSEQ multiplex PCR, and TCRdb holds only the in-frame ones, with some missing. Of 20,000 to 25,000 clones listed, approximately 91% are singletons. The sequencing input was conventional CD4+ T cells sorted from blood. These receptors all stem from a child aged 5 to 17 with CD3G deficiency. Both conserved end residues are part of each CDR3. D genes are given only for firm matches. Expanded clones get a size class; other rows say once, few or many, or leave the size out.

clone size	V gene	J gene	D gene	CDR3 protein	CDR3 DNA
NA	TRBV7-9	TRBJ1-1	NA	CASSLEGGAEAFF	TGTGCCAGCAGCCTGGAAGGGGGGGCTGAAGCTTTCTTT
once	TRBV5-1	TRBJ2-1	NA	CASSFAGLRNEQFF	TGCGCCAGCAGCTTCGCAGGGTTAAGGAATGAGCAGTTCTTC
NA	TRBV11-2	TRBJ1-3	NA	CASTTGPGPIYF	TGTGCCAGCACCACGGGACCGGGCCCCATATATTTT
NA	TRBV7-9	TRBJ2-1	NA	CASSLGQARNNEQFF	TGTGCCAGCAGCTTAGGACAGGCGAGAAACAATGAGCAGTTCTTC
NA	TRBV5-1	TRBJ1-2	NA	CASSLRPQEGYTF	TGCGCCAGCAGCTTGAGGCCACAGGAGGGCTACACCTTC
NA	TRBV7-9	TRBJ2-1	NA	CASSLAPANEQFF	TGTGCCAGCAGCTTAGCTCCTGCGAATGAGCAGTTCTTC
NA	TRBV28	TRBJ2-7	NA	CASSYRQTYEQYF	TGTGCCAGCAGTTACAGGCAAACCTACGAGCAGTACTTC
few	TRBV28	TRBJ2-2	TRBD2	CASSLWRGRAGGELFF	TGTGCCAGCAGTTTGTGGCGCGGGAGGGCCGGCGGGGAGCTGTTTTTT
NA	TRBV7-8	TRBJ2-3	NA	CASSLRENTDTQYF	TGTGCCAGCAGCTTACGCGAGAACACAGATACGCAGTATTTT
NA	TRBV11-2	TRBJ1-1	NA	CASSPGRRNTEAFF	TGTGCCAGCAGCCCGGGACGGAGGAACACTGAAGCTTTCTTT
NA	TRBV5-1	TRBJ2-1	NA	CASSLGWRDYNEQFF	TGCGCCAGCAGCTTGGGTTGGAGAGACTACAATGAGCAGTTCTTC
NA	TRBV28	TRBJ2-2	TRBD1	CASSGGQAYGGELFF	TGTGCCAGCAGTGGGGGACAGGCTTATGGCGGGGAGCTGTTTTTT
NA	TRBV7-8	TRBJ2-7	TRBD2	CASSLGTSLDEQYF	TGTGCCAGCAGCCTCGGGACTAGCCTGGACGAGCAGTACTTC
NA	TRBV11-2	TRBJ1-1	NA	CASSFRGTNTEAFF	TGTGCCAGCAGCTTTAGAGGCACGAACACTGAAGCTTTCTTT
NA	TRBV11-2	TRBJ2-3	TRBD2	CASSPSGAGTDTQYF	TGTGCCAGCAGCCCTAGCGGGGCTGGCACAGATACGCAGTATTTT
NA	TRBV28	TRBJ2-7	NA	CASSSAEDPGEQYF	TGTGCCAGCAGTTCGGCTGAGGACCCCGGGGAGCAGTACTTC
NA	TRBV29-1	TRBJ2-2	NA	CSAEDSDTGELFF	TGCAGCGCTGAGGACAGCGACACCGGGGAGCTGTTTTTT
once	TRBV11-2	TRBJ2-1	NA	CASSLDRLATYNEQFF	TGTGCCAGCAGCTTAGATAGGCTAGCCACCTACAATGAGCAGTTCTTC
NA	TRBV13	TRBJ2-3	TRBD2	CASSFRTSGIKDTQYF	TGTGCCAGCAGCTTCAGGACTAGCGGGATAAAAGATACGCAGTATTTT
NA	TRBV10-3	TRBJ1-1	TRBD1	CAISAQQGSNTEAFF	TGTGCCATCAGTGCCCAACAGGGGTCGAACACTGAAGCTTTCTTT
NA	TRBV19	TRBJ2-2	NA	CASSREGPFTGELFF	TGTGCCAGTAGTCGCGAGGGACCCTTCACCGGGGAGCTGTTTTTT
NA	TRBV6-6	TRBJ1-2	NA	CASSYSTGGGYTF	TGTGCCAGCAGTTACTCCACGGGGGGCGGCTACACCTTC
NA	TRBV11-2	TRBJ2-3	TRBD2	CASSSGLAGPTDTQYF	TGTGCCAGCAGCTCCGGACTAGCGGGACCCACAGATACGCAGTATTTT
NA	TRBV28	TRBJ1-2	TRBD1	CASSSHRDRGRRFYGYTF	TGTGCCAGCAGTTCCCACCGGGACAGGGGGCGCAGATTCTATGGCTACACCTTC
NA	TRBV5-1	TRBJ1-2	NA	CASSLQGCGYTF	TGCGCCAGCAGCTTGCAGGGCTGCGGCTACACCTTC
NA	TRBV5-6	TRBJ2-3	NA	CASSYRGIDTQYF	TGTGCCAGCAGCTACCGCGGGATAGATACGCAGTATTTT
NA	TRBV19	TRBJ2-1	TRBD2	CASMILAGGPHNEQFF	TGTGCCAGCATGATACTAGCGGGAGGACCTCACAATGAGCAGTTCTTC
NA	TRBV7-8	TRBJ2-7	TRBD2	CASSLEGWGGEQYF	TGTGCCAGCAGCTTAGAAGGTTGGGGGGGCGAGCAGTACTTC
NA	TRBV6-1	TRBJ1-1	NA	CASSARAGRINTEAFF	TGTGCCAGCAGTGCTCGCGCGGGTAGGATAAACACTGAAGCTTTCTTT
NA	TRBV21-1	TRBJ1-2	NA	CASSKARDRGDNYGYTF	TGTGCCAGCAGCAAAGCGCGGGACAGGGGCGATAACTATGGCTACACCTTC
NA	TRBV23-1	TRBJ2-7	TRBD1	CASRFSGTGPYEQYF	TGCGCCAGCAGGTTCTCCGGGACAGGGCCCTACGAGCAGTACTTC
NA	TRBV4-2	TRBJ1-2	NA	CASSLDSQYGYTF	TGTGCCAGCAGCTTGGACAGCCAATATGGCTACACCTTC
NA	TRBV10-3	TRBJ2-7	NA	CAISPQEGYEQYF	TGTGCCATCAGTCCCCAGGAGGGGTACGAGCAGTACTTC
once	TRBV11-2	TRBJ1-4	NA	CASSSGQRSNEKLFF	TGTGCCAGCAGCTCCGGACAGCGGTCTAATGAAAAACTGTTTTTT
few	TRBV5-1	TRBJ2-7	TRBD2	CASSKGSSGYEQYF	TGCGCCAGCAGCAAGGGGTCTAGCGGGTACGAGCAGTACTTC
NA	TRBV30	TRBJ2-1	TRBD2	CAWSVGGRGNEQFF	TGTGCCTGGAGTGTAGGCGGGAGGGGCAATGAGCAGTTCTTC
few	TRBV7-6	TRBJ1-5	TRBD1	CASSLRDRAGQPQHF	TGTGCCAGCAGCTTAAGGGACAGGGCGGGGCAGCCCCAGCATTTT
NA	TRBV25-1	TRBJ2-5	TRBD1	CASSDPGQGIRETQYF	TGTGCCAGCAGTGACCCGGGACAGGGGATAAGGGAGACCCAGTACTTC
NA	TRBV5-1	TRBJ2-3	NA	CASSSNGWSTDTQYF	TGCGCCAGCAGCTCGAACGGGTGGAGCACAGATACGCAGTATTTT
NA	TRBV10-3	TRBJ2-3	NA	CAISGTTLYTDTQYF	TGTGCCATCAGTGGGACAACACTCTACACAGATACGCAGTATTTT
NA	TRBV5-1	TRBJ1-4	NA	CASSSWGRPNEKLFF	TGCGCCAGCAGCTCATGGGGGCGCCCTAATGAAAAACTGTTTTTT
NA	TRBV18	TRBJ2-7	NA	CASSPSGYHEQYF	TGTGCCAGCTCACCATCCGGGTACCACGAGCAGTACTTC
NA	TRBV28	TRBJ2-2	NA	CASSPVQVGELFF	TGTGCCAGCAGTCCCGTTCAGGTCGGGGAGCTGTTTTTT
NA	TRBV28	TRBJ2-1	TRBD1	CASSPRQGRVYNEQFF	TGTGCCAGCAGTCCCCGACAGGGAAGGGTTTACAATGAGCAGTTCTTC
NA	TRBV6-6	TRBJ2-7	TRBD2	CASSLAGVEQYF	TGTGCCAGCAGCCTAGCGGGAGTCGAGCAGTACTTC
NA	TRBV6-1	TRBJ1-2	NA	CASSRRQAYYGYTF	TGTGCCAGCAGCCGGAGGCAGGCTTACTATGGCTACACCTTC